Described below is a single T cell receptor (beta chain) sequence and its context. The antigen is not known. This sample is part of a study of graft-versus-host responses after intestinal transplantation. Background on the study: Every recipient underwent anti-thymocyte globulin induction, then tacrolimus and steroids for 3 to 4 years.

Clones were read by immunoSEQ multiplex PCR, and TCRdb kept only the in-frame ones, dropping some. The sample lists fewer than 95,000 clones, just under 95% seen once, with around 0.49% in the top ten. Trimming took off 10 bases at V and 5 bases at J, with 20 bases between the two ends. Germline V lookup: CDR1 MDHEN, CDR2 SYDVKM. The CDR3 totals 14 residues. General study points: In patients with graft-donor T cell macrochimerism, allograft graft-versus-host to host-versus-graft clonal ratios were high. Early HvG declines after transplant were associated with peak circulating GvH clone levels.

The sequence was collected from a human donor who received an intestinal transplant. The source material was unstimulated CD8+ T cells sorted from spleen or lymph node cells, sampled before intestinal transplant. The chain has TRBV28 and TRBJ1-1, with a possible D match to TRBD1 (5 bases). The chain's CDR3 is CATIPRGARTEAFF. CDR3 DNA sequence: TGTGCCACGATACCGCGTGGGGCGAGAACTGAAGCTTTCTTT.